The source of this T cell receptor beta chain is a study of PD-1 blockade in mismatch repair-deficient tumors. The ends were cut back, 2 bases at V and 5 bases at J, with 11 bases in the middle. The CDR3 is 14 amino acids. Germline CDR1 MDHEN, CDR2 SYDVKM. The data were produced by immunoSEQ multiplex PCR, yet TCRdb's version contains in-frame clones alone and is incomplete. The sample lists under 150,000 clones, more than 70% occurring once. This sample comprised peripheral blood, obtained 70 to 73 weeks after starting pembrolizumab. The sequence was obtained from an adult with mismatch repair-deficient cancer. The chain combines TRBV28 with TRBJ2-3; D is possibly TRBD2 (5 bases). The CDR3 sequence: CASSLRLAGDTQYF. CDR3 sequence (DNA): TGTGCCAGCAGTTTACGTCTAGCAGGAGATACGCAGTATTTT.